These 15 T cell receptor beta chains were all obtained from the same sample, sequenced in a study of beta chain features in type 1 diabetes. Expressed TCRB transcripts got sequenced, as all isolated RNA was reverse transcribed. The table came from immunoSEQ multiplex PCR; TCRdb's copy has only in-frame clones and leaves some out. The table includes a few hundred thousand clones, over 8.5% detected once. The source material was naive CD4+ T cells from blood. The receptors were gathered from a woman between 18 and 29 years old in good health.

This sequence joins TRBV25-1 and TRBJ1-4, with no clear D. The CDR3 extends over 15 amino acids. V lost 1 base, J lost 4 bases, and 10 bases lay in between. The germline gives CDR1 MGHDK, CDR2 SYGVNS. The chain's CDR3 is CASSEWAGNNEKLFF. The CDR3 DNA follows: TGTGCCAGCAGTGAATGGGCAGGAAATAATGAAAAACTGTTTTTT.

This clone was seen a few times. This sample includes further DNA sequences coding for the same CDR3. The V and J genes are TRBV11-2 and TRBJ2-7; 10 bases agree with TRBD1. CDR1 and CDR2 (germline): SGHAT, FQNNGV. The J segment lost 5 bases and the V segment lost 6 bases, leaving 10 bases of the junction unmatched. The length of the CDR3 is 15 residues. CDR3 residues: CASRSIDRGRHEQYF. In DNA form, the CDR3 reads TGTGCCAGCAGGAGCATAGACAGGGGGCGGCACGAGCAGTACTTC.

This chain connects TRBV27 to TRBJ2-6, with D possibly being TRBD1 (6 bases). Germline lookup yields CDR1 MNHEY and CDR2 SMNVEV (reference sequence). The CDR3 is made up of 16 amino acids. Trimming removed 4 bases from V and 1 base from J, with 11 bases in between. CDR3 region: CASSSITGSGANVLTF. Here the CDR3 DNA reads TGTGCCAGCAGTTCCATAACAGGGTCTGGGGCCAACGTCCTGACTTTC.

The V call is TRBV10-3, the J call TRBJ1-1; D uncertain. V lost 4 bases to trimming and J lost 4 bases, with 10 bases between them. The CDR3 extends over 13 amino acids. Germline V lookup: CDR1 ENHRY, CDR2 SYGVKD. CDR3 amino acids: CAISVQEGTEAFF. The CDR3 nucleotides are TGTGCCATCAGTGTGCAGGAGGGCACTGAAGCTTTCTTT.

The chain is built from TRBV18 and TRBJ2-5, with 7 bases fitting TRBD1. The germline V gene has CDR1 KGHSH and CDR2 LQKENI. V shed 3 bases and J 0 bases; nucleotides not matched to a gene: 4. The CDR3 is 15 amino acids. Written as DNA, the CDR3 is TGTGCCAGCTCACCCTTGGACAGGTACCAAGAGACCCAGTACTTC. Translation: CASSPLDRYQETQYF.

This chain joins TRBV6-1 and TRBJ2-7, with D tentatively TRBD1 (5 bases). The CDR3 has 15 residues. CDR1 and CDR2 from the germline V gene are MNHNS and SASEGT. Trimming pared 1 base from V and 0 bases from J, leaving 10 bases between. The CDR3 DNA reads as TGTGCCAGCAGTGAAGAGGGCAGGGCCTCCTACGAGCAGTACTTC. Its protein product is CASSEEGRASYEQYF.

Only a few counts were recorded for this clone. This sequence joins TRBV2 and TRBJ2-3; D perhaps matches TRBD2 (5 bases). Trimming took 6 bases from V and 4 from J, leaving 11 bases between them. Germline V gene data show CDR1 as SNHLY and CDR2 as FYNNEI. There are 13 residues in the CDR3. DNA for the CDR3: TGTGCCAGCAGCAAGGAGAGGGCAGATACGCAGTATTTT. Translation gives CASSKERADTQYF. Based on the CDR3 plus reference TRBV2 and TRBJ2-3, the full variable domain is EPEVTQTPSHQVTQMGQEVILRCVPISNHLYFYWYRQILGQKVEFLVSFYNNEISEKSEIFDDQFSVERPDGSNFTLKIRSTKLEDSAMYFCASSKERADTQYFGPGTRLTVL.

This clone turned up a few times. The chain uses TRBV30 and TRBJ1-2; D remains ambiguous. The germline V and J ends were trimmed by 3 bases and 6 bases, with 11 bases remaining between them. CDR1 is GTSNPN and CDR2 is SVGIG in the germline V gene (reference sequence). CDR3 length: 12 residues. Written as DNA, the CDR3 is TGTGCCTGGAGGCCCGATGGAGATGGCTACACCTTC. Its protein product is CAWRPDGDGYTF.

The sample holds a few counts of this clone. The chain couples TRBV18 to TRBJ2-1; 8 bases are shared with TRBD1. Germline V gene sequence: CDR1 KGHSH, CDR2 LQKENI. The CDR3 is 15 amino acids. The V gene end was trimmed by 4 bases and the J gene end by 6 bases; junction bases not matched to a gene: 8. CDR3 protein: CASSLGQGTANEQFF. CDR3 nucleotide sequence: TGTGCCAGCTCACTCGGACAGGGAACGGCCAATGAGCAGTTCTTC.

This sequence joins TRBV11-2 and TRBJ1-1; D is unclear. Trimming stripped 0 bases from V and 4 bases from J, with 9 bases between. This CDR3 has 14 amino acids. Germline CDR1 and CDR2: SGHAT and FQNNGV. The CDR3 spells CASSLEGSLTEAFF. The CDR3, as DNA: TGTGCCAGCAGCTTAGAGGGCAGTCTCACTGAAGCTTTCTTT.

The genes are TRBV9 and TRBJ2-1; D is perhaps TRBD2 (7 bases). V was cut by 2 bases and J by 6 bases, with 12 bases left in between. The germline gives CDR1 SGDLS, CDR2 YYNGEE. This CDR3 region has 14 residues. CDR3 sequence reads: CASSVAGASNEQFF. CDR3 DNA: TGTGCCAGCAGCGTCGCGGGGGCGTCCAATGAGCAGTTCTTC.

A few counts support this clone. The chain joins TRBV5-1 to TRBJ2-2; D remains ambiguous. V was cut by 2 bases and J by 1 base, with 3 bases left in between. This CDR3 has 13 amino acids. The germline V gene encodes CDR1 SGHRS and CDR2 YFSETQ. The CDR3 loop reads CASSLLNTGELFF. The CDR3, as DNA: TGCGCCAGCAGCTTACTGAACACCGGGGAGCTGTTTTTT.

V usage is TRBV6-5 and J usage is TRBJ2-5, with D tentatively TRBD2 (6 bases). Germline V gene sequence: CDR1 MNHEY, CDR2 SVGAGI. With 7 bases removed from V and 5 bases from J, the gap between germline ends came to 14 bases. This CDR3 has 13 residues. CDR3 in DNA: TGTGCCAGCAACGGGGACTTGTGGGAGACCCAGTACTTC. Translating gives CASNGDLWETQYF.

The chain links TRBV9 to TRBJ2-5, with D unresolved. This CDR3 has 15 amino acids. CDR1 and CDR2 (germline): SGDLS, YYNGEE. V was clipped by 0 bases and J by 2 bases, with 11 bases between them. For the CDR3, the DNA is TGTGCCAGCAGCGTAGCTCAGCGACCACAAGAGACCCAGTACTTC. Translated: CASSVAQRPQETQYF.

This clone was recorded a few times. This sequence joins TRBV6-4 and TRBJ1-5; D remains ambiguous. Deletions cut 7 bases from V and 2 bases from J, with 15 bases between. The CDR3 extends over 15 amino acids. From germline, CDR1 is MRHNA and CDR2 SNTAGT. The CDR3 protein is CASTTVGGRNQPQHF. In nucleotides, the CDR3 is TGTGCCAGCACCACAGTGGGTGGGCGCAATCAGCCCCAGCATTTT.